The 15 T cell receptor beta chains in this list originate from one sample, sequenced in a study of identical twins. MiXCR, run by TCRdb on the 5' RACE reads, gives a single entry per CDR3 protein. The sample has 700,000 or so distinct CDR3 sequences, over 8.5% seen once; the top ten hold roughly 0.97%. Another study also made use of these data, one on yellow fever vaccine responses in identical twins.

The sample was PBMCs. These TCRs come from a woman aged 18-29 years in good health.

This clonotype occurred many times. V is TRBV20-1 and J is TRBJ1-1; the D is unclear. V gave up 3 bases and J gave up 4 bases, with 15 bases separating them. Germline V gene sequence: CDR1 DFQATT, CDR2 SNEGSKA (reference sequence). The CDR3 is made up of 14 amino acids. This chain's CDR3 is CSARTRGWATEAFF. As DNA, the CDR3 is TGCAGTGCTAGGACCCGAGGGTGGGCCACTGAAGCTTTCTTT.

V gene TRBV6-1 combines with J gene TRBJ2-5; 7 bases line up with TRBD2. The CDR3 contains 16 residues. In germline, CDR1 is MNHNS, CDR2 SASEGT. Unmatched junction bases numbered 10, after V lost 0 bases and J lost 6 bases. CDR3 sequence reads: CASSEAGEGPGKTQYF. The DNA of the CDR3 is TGTGCCAGCAGTGAAGCGGGGGAGGGCCCGGGGAAGACCCAGTACTTC.

This sequence joins TRBV11-2 and TRBJ2-1, with 15 bases identical to TRBD2. Germline V gives CDR1 SGHAT, CDR2 FQNNGV. The CDR3 runs 18 residues. J lost 5 bases, V lost 5 bases, and 10 bases had no gene match. DNA of the CDR3: TGTGCCAGCAGCCTGGGACTAGCGGGAGGATTTGTGAACAATGAGCAGTTCTTC. Protein sequence: CASSLGLAGGFVNNEQFF.

This clonotype was seen a handful of times. The chain combines TRBV30 with TRBJ1-2; D remains unclear. Germline-derived CDR1 and CDR2 are GTSNPN and SVGIG (reference sequence). This CDR3 has 8 amino acids. CDR3 region: CAVNGYTF. CDR3 in DNA: TGTGCGGTGAATGGCTACACCTTC.

Points on this clonotype: This sequence may be a read error, since a much larger clone differs from it by one base. This sequence joins TRBV6-1 and TRBJ2-7; D perhaps matches TRBD2 (7 bases). CDR3 size: 14 residues. Germline assignment: CDR1 MNHNS and CDR2 SASEGT. The V end lost 7 bases, the J end lost 4 bases, and 17 bases lay between the germline ends. CDR3 sequence: CASIGQPGGYEQYF. The CDR3 DNA is TGTGCCAGCATCGGACAGCCGGGGGGTTACGAGCAGTACTTC.

J is TRBJ2-7 and V is TRBV10-3; D is tentatively TRBD1 or TRBD2 (5 bases each). The CDR3 runs to 13 residues. Trimming shortened V by 10 bases and J by 6 bases, and 19 bases separated the two germline ends. Per germline, CDR1 ENHRY and CDR2 SYGVKD. CDR3 sequence: CATGGRDVGEQYF. The CDR3 DNA follows: TGTGCCACCGGAGGCAGGGATGTGGGCGAGCAGTACTTC.

This clonotype turned up a few times. J is TRBJ1-1 and V is TRBV7-2, with D maybe TRBD1 (5 bases). The length of the CDR3 is 13 residues. V lost 2 bases and J 4 bases, leaving 8 bases between the germline ends. Germline V gives CDR1 SGHTA, CDR2 FQGNSA. The CDR3 is CASSLSGLTEAFF. The CDR3 nucleotides read TGTGCCAGCAGCTTATCAGGGCTCACTGAAGCTTTCTTT. The full variable domain, in which reference TRBV7-2 and TRBJ1-1 provide the parts outside the CDR3, is GAGVSQSPSNKVTEKGKDVELRCDPISGHTALYWYRQSLGQGLEFLIYFQGNSAPDKSGLPSDRFSAERTGGSVSTLTIQRTQQEDSAVYLCASSLSGLTEAFFGQGTRLTVV.

This sequence joins TRBV6-2 or TRBV6-3 and TRBJ2-1, with 12 bases lining up with TRBD2. The V and J ends lost 5 bases and 8 bases, in that order; junction bases with no gene match: 13. This CDR3 has 17 residues. Germline assignment: CDR1 MNHEY and CDR2 SVGEGT. CDR3 nucleotides: TGTGCCAGCAGTCCGTGGACTAGCGGGATCTTTATCCATGAGCAGTTCTTC. Its translation: CASSPWTSGIFIHEQFF.

In this sample, this clonotype turned up a few times. V and J are TRBV29-1 and TRBJ2-7; D remains ambiguous. V was cut by 5 bases and J by 1 base, with 9 bases left in between. This CDR3 has 12 residues. Germline V gives CDR1 SQVTM, CDR2 ANQGSEA. CDR3 nucleotides: TGCAGCGTTCGCGTTGGTTCCTACGAGCAGTACTTC. Translation: CSVRVGSYEQYF.

There are a few counts of this clonotype. The chain carries TRBV6-5 and TRBJ2-3; D is ambiguous. The CDR3 runs to 14 residues. CDR1 and CDR2 from the germline V gene are MNHEY and SVGAGI. Between the trimmed V and J ends, which lost 3 bases and 4 bases, there was a span of 11 bases. The DNA for the CDR3 is TGTGCCAGCAGTTATGGAGTATTATCAGATACGCAGTATTTT. Protein sequence: CASSYGVLSDTQYF.

Many counts were recorded for this clonotype. The chain recombines TRBV4-1 with TRBJ1-1, with D hard to call. Deletions cut 0 bases from V and 0 bases from J, with 11 bases between. From germline, CDR1 is MGHRA and CDR2 YSYEKL. The CDR3 consists of 16 residues. CDR3 sequence (DNA): TGCGCCAGCAGCCAAGATCGGGTTACCATGAACACTGAAGCTTTCTTT. Translation: CASSQDRVTMNTEAFF.

The chain carries TRBV7-2 and TRBJ2-7, with TRBD1 identical over 8 bases. The CDR3 spans 16 residues. The germline V gene encodes CDR1 SGHTA and CDR2 FQGNSA. The V segment lost 2 bases and the J segment 0 bases; nucleotides outside the gene matches: 6. DNA of the CDR3: TGTGCCAGCAGCTTAACCCCGGGGACAGGCTCCTACGAGCAGTACTTC. This translates into CASSLTPGTGSYEQYF.

This chain uses TRBV2 with TRBJ2-5; D may correspond to TRBD1 or TRBD2 (5 bases each). Germline loops: CDR1 SNHLY, CDR2 FYNNEI. The CDR3 length is 15 residues. Trimming cost V 4 bases and J 5 bases, with 17 bases left between them. The CDR3 reads CASSAARDRAETQYF. CDR3 DNA: TGTGCCAGCAGTGCTGCCCGGGACCGGGCGGAGACCCAGTACTTC. Combining the CDR3 with reference TRBV2 and TRBJ2-5 gives the whole variable domain EPEVTQTPSHQVTQMGQEVILRCVPISNHLYFYWYRQILGQKVEFLVSFYNNEISEKSEIFDDQFSVERPDGSNFTLKIRSTKLEDSAMYFCASSAARDRAETQYFGPGTRLLVL.

This clonotype occurred many times. The chain couples TRBV7-9 to TRBJ1-1; TRBD1 matches at 8 bases. CDR3 length: 16 residues. The J segment lost 7 bases and the V segment lost 1 base, leaving 11 bases of the junction unmatched. Germline CDR1 SEHNR, CDR2 FQNEAQ (reference sequence). The CDR3 sequence is CASSLEAGGVRDEAFF. As DNA, the CDR3 is TGTGCCAGCAGCTTAGAGGCAGGGGGCGTCAGGGATGAAGCTTTCTTT. Filled out from reference TRBV7-9 and TRBJ1-1, the complete variable domain reads DTGVSQNPRHKITKRGQNVTFRCDPISEHNRLYWYRQTLGQGPEFLTYFQNEAQLEKSRLLSDRFSAERPKGSFSTLEIQRTEQGDSAMYLCASSLEAGGVRDEAFFGQGTRLTVV.

This clonotype was counted at least ten times. V and J are TRBV5-6 and TRBJ2-2; D is undetermined. The CDR3 loop spans 11 amino acids. Germline assignment: CDR1 SGHDT and CDR2 YYEEEE. V was pared by 4 bases and J by 5 bases, with 3 bases between. The CDR3 loop reads CASSKTGELFF. The CDR3 bases are TGTGCCAGCAGCAAGACCGGGGAGCTGTTTTTT.